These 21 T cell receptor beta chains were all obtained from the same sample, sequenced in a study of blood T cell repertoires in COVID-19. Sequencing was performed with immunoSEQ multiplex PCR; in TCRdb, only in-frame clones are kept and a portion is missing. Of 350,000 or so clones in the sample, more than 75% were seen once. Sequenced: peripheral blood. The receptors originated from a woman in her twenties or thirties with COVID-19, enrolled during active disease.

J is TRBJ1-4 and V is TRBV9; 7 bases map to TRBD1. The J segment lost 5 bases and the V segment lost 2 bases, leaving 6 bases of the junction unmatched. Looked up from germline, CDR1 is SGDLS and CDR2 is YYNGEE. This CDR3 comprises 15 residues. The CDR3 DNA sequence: TGTGCCAGCAGCGTCTGGGGACAGTCAAATGAAAAACTGTTTTTT. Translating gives CASSVWGQSNEKLFF. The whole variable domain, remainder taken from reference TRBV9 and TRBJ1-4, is DSGVTQTPKHLITATGQRVTLRCSPRSGDLSVYWYQQSLDQGLQFLIQYYNGEERAKGNILERFSAQQFPDLHSELNLSSLELGDSALYFCASSVWGQSNEKLFFGSGTQLSVL.

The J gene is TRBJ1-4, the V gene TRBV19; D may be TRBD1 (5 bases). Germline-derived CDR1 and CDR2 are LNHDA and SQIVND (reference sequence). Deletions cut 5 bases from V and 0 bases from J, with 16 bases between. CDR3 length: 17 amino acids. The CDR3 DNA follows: TGTGCCAGTAGTCTCACCACAGGACCCTCAACTAATGAAAAACTGTTTTTT. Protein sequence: CASSLTTGPSTNEKLFF.

The CDR3 DNA reads as TGTGCCACCAGTGAGCCGACAGGGGGGTTTACAGATACGCAGTATTTT. Translating it yields CATSEPTGGFTDTQYF. The rearrangement uses TRBV24-1 and TRBJ2-3; 9 bases line up with TRBD1. The ends lost 4 bases at V and 3 bases at J; junction bases unmatched: 7. Germline values: CDR1 KGHDR, CDR2 SFDVKD. CDR3 length: 16 amino acids.

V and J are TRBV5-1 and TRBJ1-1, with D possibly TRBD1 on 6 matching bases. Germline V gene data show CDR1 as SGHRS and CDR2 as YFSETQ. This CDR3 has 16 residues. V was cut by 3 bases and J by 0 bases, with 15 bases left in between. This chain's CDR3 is CASSSIKTGLNTEAFF. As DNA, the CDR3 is TGCGCCAGCAGCTCTATTAAGACAGGCCTGAACACTGAAGCTTTCTTT.

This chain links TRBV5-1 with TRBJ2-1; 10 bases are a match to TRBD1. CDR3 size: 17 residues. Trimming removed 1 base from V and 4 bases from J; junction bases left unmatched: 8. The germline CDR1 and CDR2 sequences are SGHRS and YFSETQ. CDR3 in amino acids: CASSLRVGTGAYNEQFF. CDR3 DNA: TGCGCCAGCAGCTTGAGGGTCGGGACAGGGGCTTACAATGAGCAGTTCTTC.

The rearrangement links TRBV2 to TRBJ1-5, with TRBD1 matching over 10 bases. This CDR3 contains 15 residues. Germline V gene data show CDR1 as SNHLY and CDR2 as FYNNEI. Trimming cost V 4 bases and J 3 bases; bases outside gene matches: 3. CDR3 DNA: TGTGCCAGCAGTGCGGGGACAGGGGTCAATCAGCCCCAGCATTTT. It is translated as CASSAGTGVNQPQHF.

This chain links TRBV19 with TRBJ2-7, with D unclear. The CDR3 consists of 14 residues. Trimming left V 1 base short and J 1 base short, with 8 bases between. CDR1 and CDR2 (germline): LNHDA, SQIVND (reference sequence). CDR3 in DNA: TGTGCCAGTAGTATAGTGGGCAGTTCCTACGAGCAGTACTTC. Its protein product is CASSIVGSSYEQYF.

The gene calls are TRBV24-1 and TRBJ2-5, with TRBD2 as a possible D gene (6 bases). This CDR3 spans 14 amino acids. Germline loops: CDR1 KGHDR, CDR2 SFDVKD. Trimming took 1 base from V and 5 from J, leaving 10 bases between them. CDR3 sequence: CATSDFGAGETQYF. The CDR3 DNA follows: TGTGCCACCAGTGATTTTGGGGCGGGGGAGACCCAGTACTTC.

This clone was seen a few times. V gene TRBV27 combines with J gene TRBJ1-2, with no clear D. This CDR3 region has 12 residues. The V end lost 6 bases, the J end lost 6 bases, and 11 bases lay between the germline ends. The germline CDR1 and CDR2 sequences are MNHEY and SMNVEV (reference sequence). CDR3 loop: CASRNGLDGYTF. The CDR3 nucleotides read TGTGCCAGCAGAAACGGTCTCGATGGCTACACCTTC.

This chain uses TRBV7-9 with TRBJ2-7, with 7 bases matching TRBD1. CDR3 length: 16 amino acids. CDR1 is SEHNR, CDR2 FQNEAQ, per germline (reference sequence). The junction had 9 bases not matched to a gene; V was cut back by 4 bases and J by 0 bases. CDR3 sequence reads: CASSSTGTESSYEQYF. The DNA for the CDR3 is TGTGCCAGCAGCTCCACCGGGACAGAGAGCTCCTACGAGCAGTACTTC.

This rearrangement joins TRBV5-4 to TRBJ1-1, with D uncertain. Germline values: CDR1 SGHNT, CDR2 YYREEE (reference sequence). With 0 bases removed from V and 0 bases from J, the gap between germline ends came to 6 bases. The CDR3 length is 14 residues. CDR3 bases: TGTGCCAGCAGCTTGGGACTTATGAACACTGAAGCTTTCTTT. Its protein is CASSLGLMNTEAFF. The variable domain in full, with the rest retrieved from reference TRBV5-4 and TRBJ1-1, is ETGVTQSPTHLIKTRGQQVTLRCSSQSGHNTVSWYQQALGQGPQFIFQYYREEENGRGNFPPRFSGLQFPNYSSELNVNALELDDSALYLCASSLGLMNTEAFFGQGTRLTVV.

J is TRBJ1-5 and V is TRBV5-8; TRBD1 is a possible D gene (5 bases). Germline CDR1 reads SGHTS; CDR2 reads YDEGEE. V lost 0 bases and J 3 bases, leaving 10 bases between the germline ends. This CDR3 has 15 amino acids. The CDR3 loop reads CASSLATVLNQPQHF. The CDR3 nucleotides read TGTGCCAGCAGCTTGGCGACAGTTCTCAATCAGCCCCAGCATTTT.

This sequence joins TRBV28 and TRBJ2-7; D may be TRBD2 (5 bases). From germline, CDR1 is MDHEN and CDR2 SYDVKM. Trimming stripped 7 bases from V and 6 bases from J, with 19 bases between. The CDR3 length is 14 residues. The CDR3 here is CASMTRGGGFEQYF. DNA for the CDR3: TGTGCCAGCATGACCCGGGGTGGTGGGTTCGAGCAGTACTTC.

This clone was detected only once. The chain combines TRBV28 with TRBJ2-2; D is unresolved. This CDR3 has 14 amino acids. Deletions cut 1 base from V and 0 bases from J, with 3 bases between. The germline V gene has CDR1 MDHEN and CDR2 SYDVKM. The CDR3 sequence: CASSLSANTGELFF. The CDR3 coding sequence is TGTGCCAGCAGTTTATCCGCGAACACCGGGGAGCTGTTTTTT.

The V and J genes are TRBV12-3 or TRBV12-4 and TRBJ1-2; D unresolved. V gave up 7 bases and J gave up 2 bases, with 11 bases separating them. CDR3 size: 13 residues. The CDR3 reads CASTPTQNYGYTF. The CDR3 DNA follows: TGTGCCAGCACCCCAACACAGAACTATGGCTACACCTTC.

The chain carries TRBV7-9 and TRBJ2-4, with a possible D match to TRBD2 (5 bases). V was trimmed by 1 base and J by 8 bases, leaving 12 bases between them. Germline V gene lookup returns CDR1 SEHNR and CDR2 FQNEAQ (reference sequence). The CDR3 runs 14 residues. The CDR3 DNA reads TGTGCCAGCAGCTTAGTGGAAGCCGGGGACATTCAGTACTTC. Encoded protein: CASSLVEAGDIQYF.

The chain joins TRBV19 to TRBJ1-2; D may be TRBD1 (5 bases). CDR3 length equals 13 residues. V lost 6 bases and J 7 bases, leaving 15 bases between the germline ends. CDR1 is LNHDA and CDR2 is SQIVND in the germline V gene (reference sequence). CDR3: CASRETGIGGYTF. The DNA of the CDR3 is TGTGCCAGTAGGGAAACAGGAATTGGTGGCTACACCTTC.

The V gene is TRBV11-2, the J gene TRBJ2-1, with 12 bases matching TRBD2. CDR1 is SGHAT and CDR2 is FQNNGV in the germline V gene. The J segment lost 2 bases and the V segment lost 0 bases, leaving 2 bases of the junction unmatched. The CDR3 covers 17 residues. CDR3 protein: CASSLDGLAGTYNEQFF. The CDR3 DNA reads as TGTGCCAGCAGCTTAGATGGACTAGCGGGAACCTACAATGAGCAGTTCTTC.

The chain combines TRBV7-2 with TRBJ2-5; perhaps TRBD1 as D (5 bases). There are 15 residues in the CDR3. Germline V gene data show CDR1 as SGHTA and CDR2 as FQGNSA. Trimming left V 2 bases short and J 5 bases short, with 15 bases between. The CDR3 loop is CASSLIRGFGETQYF. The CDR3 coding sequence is TGTGCCAGCAGCTTAATTAGGGGTTTCGGGGAGACCCAGTACTTC.

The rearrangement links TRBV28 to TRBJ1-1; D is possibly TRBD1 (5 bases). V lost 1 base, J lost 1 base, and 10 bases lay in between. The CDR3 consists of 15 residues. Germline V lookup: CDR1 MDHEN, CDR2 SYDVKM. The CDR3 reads CASSLFVGGNTEAFF. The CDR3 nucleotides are TGTGCCAGCAGTTTATTTGTCGGGGGGAACACTGAAGCTTTCTTT.

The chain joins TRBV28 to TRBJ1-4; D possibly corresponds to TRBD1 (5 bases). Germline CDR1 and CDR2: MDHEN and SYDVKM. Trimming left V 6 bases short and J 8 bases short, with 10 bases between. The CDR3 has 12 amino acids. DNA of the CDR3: TGTGCCAGCAGCGGACAAGCCGAAAAACTGTTTTTT. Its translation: CASSGQAEKLFF.